This record concerns one TCR beta chain sequence. Its specificity is not known. CDR3 length equals 14 residues. Germline V gene lookup returns CDR1 SEHNR and CDR2 FQNEAQ (reference sequence). V was pared by 5 bases and J by 7 bases, with 17 bases between. Assay runs were performed at deep level. Sequenced by immunoSEQ multiplex PCR; TCRdb stores in-frame clones only, minus some. The table records roughly 490,000 clones, around 79% of them present only once. This sample is part of a study of shared clonotypes between healthy human individuals. Study-level results: Blood was the only sampled material, and tissue repertoires likely differ.

Sequenced material: PBMCs. This TCR derives from a woman in her thirties or forties in good health. Some clones in this sample may be carry-over from other donors' samples. This chain connects TRBV7-9 to TRBJ1-1; D gene unclear. CDR3 DNA sequence: TGTGCCAGCAGCCAAAGCCCCGAAAACCTTGAAGCTTTCTTT. Protein: CASSQSPENLEAFF.